These T cell receptor beta chains were read from a single sample in a study of blood T cell repertoires in COVID-19. This table comes from immunoSEQ multiplex PCR, and its TCRdb copy is limited to in-frame clones, with some not included. The table records approximately 260,000 clones, roughly 89% of them present only once. The sequenced sample was peripheral blood. Source of these receptors: a woman aged 40 to 55 who had recovered from COVID-19. Each CDR3 is given with its conserved first and last residue. The D gene is left open where the match is weak. Clone size appears in some rows only: once, few, many, or a class for an expanded clone.

cdr3_length,clone_size,v_call,j_call,d_call,cdr3_nt,cdr3_aa
18,NA,TRBV10-3,TRBJ2-6,TRBD1,TGTGCCATCAGCCTCGGGCCCAGGACAGGGACTGGGGCCAACGTCCTGACTTTC,CAISLGPRTGTGANVLTF
14,NA,TRBV19,TRBJ2-3,NA,TGTGCCAGTAGTCGTCCCGGGGTCGCAGATACGCAGTATTTT,CASSRPGVADTQYF
17,few,TRBV5-1,TRBJ1-1,TRBD1,TGCGCCAGCAGCTTCGGTCCGCTGGGACAGCTGAACACTGAAGCTTTCTTT,CASSFGPLGQLNTEAFF
12,NA,TRBV21-1,TRBJ2-1,NA,TGTGCCAGCAGGAGACTAGGCGATGAGCAGTTCTTC,CASRRLGDEQFF
16,NA,TRBV12-5,TRBJ1-3,NA,TGTGCTAGTGGTTTCGGGGGGCTTTACTCTGGAAACACCATATATTTT,CASGFGGLYSGNTIYF
14,NA,TRBV2,TRBJ2-3,NA,TGTGCCAGCAGGCCGGGACTGAGCACAGATACGCAGTATTTT,CASRPGLSTDTQYF
15,few,TRBV7-9,TRBJ2-2,NA,TGTGCCAGCAGCTTAGGGTCAGGGGCCACCGGGGAGCTGTTTTTT,CASSLGSGATGELFF
14,NA,TRBV30,TRBJ1-5,TRBD1,TGTGCCTGGAGTTCGACAGGGATTGAGCAGCCCCAGCATTTT,CAWSSTGIEQPQHF
13,NA,TRBV10-3,TRBJ2-1,TRBD2,TGTGCCACCGAACAACTAGCGGGCTATGAGCAGTTCTTC,CATEQLAGYEQFF
16,NA,TRBV4-3,TRBJ1-2,NA,TGCGCCAGCAGCCAAGAATCCAGGGGACATAGGGCTGGCTACACCTTC,CASSQESRGHRAGYTF
16,NA,TRBV3-1/TRBV3-2,TRBJ2-1,TRBD2,TGTGCCAGCAGCCAAGGAGACGGGAGGGCCACAAATGAGCAGTTCTTC,CASSQGDGRATNEQFF
15,NA,TRBV7-2,TRBJ2-1,NA,TGTGCCAGCAGCTTAGATTGGGGGGACTACAATGAGCAGTTCTTC,CASSLDWGDYNEQFF
16,NA,TRBV7-9,TRBJ1-2,NA,TGTGCCAGCAGCTTAGTTGGAGACCCCACTAACTATGGCTACACCTTC,CASSLVGDPTNYGYTF
14,NA,TRBV27,TRBJ2-7,TRBD1,TGTGCCAGCAGTCGGACAGGGGGAGGTGGCGAGCAGTACTTC,CASSRTGGGGEQYF
14,NA,TRBV2,TRBJ1-1,TRBD1,TGTGCCAGCAGCTTACAGGGGCCGGGGTCTGAAGCTTTCTTT,CASSLQGPGSEAFF
17,once,TRBV4-1,TRBJ2-7,TRBD2,TGCGCCAGCAGCCAAGACAAGGTTAGCGGGGGGGCCGAGGAGCAGTACTTC,CASSQDKVSGGAEEQYF
15,NA,TRBV18,TRBJ2-5,NA,TGTGCCAGCTCACCACAGTCCGGCGGGGGCGAGACCCAGTACTTC,CASSPQSGGGETQYF
14,NA,TRBV11-3,TRBJ1-2,TRBD1,TGTGCCAGCAGCTCGGGGGACAGGGGCTATGGCTACACCTTC,CASSSGDRGYGYTF
15,NA,TRBV6-1,TRBJ1-3,NA,TGTGCCAGCAAAAATGACGGAGCCTCTGGAAACACCATATATTTT,CASKNDGASGNTIYF
12,NA,TRBV19,TRBJ1-2,NA,TGTGCCAGCAGGGGCGATGCCTATGGCTACACCTTC,CASRGDAYGYTF
14,NA,TRBV7-8,TRBJ2-1,NA,TGTGCCAGCAGCTTATTCCCGGGATTGAGTGAGCAGTTCTTC,CASSLFPGLSEQFF
16,few,TRBV10-2,TRBJ1-3,NA,TGCGCCAGCAGTGTACCGGGGTCGACCCTTGGAAACACCATATATTTT,CASSVPGSTLGNTIYF
19,NA,TRBV7-8,TRBJ2-2,TRBD1,TGTGCCAGCAGCGCCGGGACAGGGGGCGTTAGGGCGAACACCGGGGAGCTGTTTTTT,CASSAGTGGVRANTGELFF
13,NA,TRBV28,TRBJ1-5,NA,TGTGCCAGCAGTTTGGGCAGAAATCAGCCCCAGCATTTT,CASSLGRNQPQHF
15,NA,TRBV10-3,TRBJ1-3,NA,TGTGCCATCAGTGACAGGGACTGGTCTGGAAACACCATATATTTT,CAISDRDWSGNTIYF
13,NA,TRBV7-3,TRBJ2-1,NA,TGTGCCAGCAGCACGGGGGGCAGGGATGAGCAGTTCTTC,CASSTGGRDEQFF
16,NA,TRBV9,TRBJ2-7,NA,TGTGCCAGCAGCGTCGGTCCCTCGACTATTTCCTACGAGCAGTACTTC,CASSVGPSTISYEQYF
13,NA,TRBV5-3,TRBJ1-2,NA,TGTGCCAGAAGCTTTCCCGCCCCAGGGGGCTACACCTTC,CARSFPAPGGYTF
15,NA,TRBV7-3,TRBJ2-6,TRBD1,TGTGCCAGCAGCCCAGGGGGCTCTGGGGCCAACGTCCTGACTTTC,CASSPGGSGANVLTF
15,NA,TRBV6-5,TRBJ1-1,TRBD1,TGTGCCAGCAGTTACTCGACAGGGGCTAACACTGAAGCTTTCTTT,CASSYSTGANTEAFF
14,NA,TRBV3-1/TRBV3-2,TRBJ2-1,TRBD2,TGTGCCAGCAGCATCAGCGGGGGGGGATATGAGCAGTTCTTC,CASSISGGGYEQFF
13,few,TRBV2,TRBJ1-5,NA,TGTGCCAGCAGATTTGGAGGGACTCAGCCCCAGCATTTT,CASRFGGTQPQHF
16,NA,TRBV4-2,TRBJ1-6,NA,TGTGCCAGCAGCCAAGTGGCGGGAACCCTTAATTCACCCCTCCACTTT,CASSQVAGTLNSPLHF
17,NA,TRBV6-6,TRBJ2-6,TRBD1,TGTGCCAGCAGTCCGACAGGGGCCGACTCTGGGGCCAACGTCCTGACTTTC,CASSPTGADSGANVLTF
17,NA,TRBV4-3,TRBJ2-5,TRBD2,TGCGCCAGCAGCCAAGGCCGACTAGCGGGAGGTCGGGAGACCCAGTACTTC,CASSQGRLAGGRETQYF
12,NA,TRBV6-5,TRBJ1-2,TRBD1,TGTGCCACAACCGGGACAGGGGATGGCTACACCTTC,CATTGTGDGYTF
12,few,TRBV2,TRBJ1-1,NA,TGTGCCAGCAGTGATTATGTCACTGAAGCTTTCTTT,CASSDYVTEAFF
14,NA,TRBV30,TRBJ1-6,NA,TGTGCCTGGAGCACCGTCGAGGATAATTCACCCCTCCACTTT,CAWSTVEDNSPLHF
15,NA,TRBV7-9,TRBJ2-6,NA,TGTGCCAGCAGCTTACTGAGCGCTGGGGCCAACGTCCTGACTTTC,CASSLLSAGANVLTF
14,NA,TRBV5-1,TRBJ2-5,TRBD2,TGCGCCAGCAGCCCAAGAGCGGGGAGGGAGACCCAGTACTTC,CASSPRAGRETQYF
13,NA,TRBV5-1,TRBJ2-1,NA,TGCGCCAGCAGCTTGGACGGTTACAATGAGCAGTTCTTC,CASSLDGYNEQFF
14,NA,TRBV5-4,TRBJ2-3,TRBD2,TGTGCCAGCAGGGGCGGGGGGGCTAAAGATACGCAGTATTTT,CASRGGGAKDTQYF
16,NA,TRBV6-6,TRBJ2-2,TRBD2,TGTGCCAGCAGCCTACCGACTAGCGGGGTTACCGGGGAGCTGTTTTTT,CASSLPTSGVTGELFF
13,once,TRBV30,TRBJ2-1,TRBD2,TGTGCCTGGTCAGCGGGAGTGCTCAATGAGCAGTTCTTC,CAWSAGVLNEQFF
13,NA,TRBV18,TRBJ1-6,TRBD1,TGTGCCAGCTCGAACGACAGGGTTTCACCCCTCCACTTT,CASSNDRVSPLHF
15,NA,TRBV2,TRBJ1-5,TRBD1,TGTGCCAGCAGTGTCACAGGGGGCTTAGGTCAGCCCCAGCATTTT,CASSVTGGLGQPQHF
13,once,TRBV10-3,TRBJ1-1,TRBD1,TGTGCCATCAGTGAAGAGGACAGGGAGAAAGCTTTCTTT,CAISEEDREKAFF
16,NA,TRBV6-4,TRBJ2-1,TRBD2,TGTGCCAGCAGCCGCAGAGCGGGAGTGGCTCGCAATGAGCAGTTCTTC,CASSRRAGVARNEQFF
17,NA,TRBV6-6,TRBJ1-6,NA,TGTGCCAGCAGTCGTCGACTGGTTAGCTCCTATAATTCACCCCTCCACTTT,CASSRRLVSSYNSPLHF
15,NA,TRBV2,TRBJ1-3,TRBD1,TGTGCCAGCAGTGAAAGGACAGGGGGGAGAAACACCATATATTTT,CASSERTGGRNTIYF
16,NA,TRBV4-3,TRBJ1-3,NA,TGCGCCAGCAGCCAAGACGAGGCTTTCTCTGGAAACACCATATATTTT,CASSQDEAFSGNTIYF
19,NA,TRBV6-2/TRBV6-3,TRBJ2-3,NA,TGTGCCAGCAGTTACGCGCGACTAGTGGACCCTGGCGCCACAGATACGCAGTATTTT,CASSYARLVDPGATDTQYF
15,NA,TRBV7-2,TRBJ2-5,NA,TGTGCCAGCAGCTTAGCCCCCAGGTCCCAAGAGACCCAGTACTTC,CASSLAPRSQETQYF
15,NA,TRBV5-6,TRBJ2-1,TRBD2,TGTGCCAGCACCAGCTGGCTAGCGGGAGCCCCTGAGCAGTTCTTC,CASTSWLAGAPEQFF
19,few,TRBV21-1,TRBJ2-4,NA,TGTGCCAGCAGCAAAACCGGACAGGGGGCGCATGAGGCCAAAAACATTCAGTACTTC,CASSKTGQGAHEAKNIQYF
15,once,TRBV12-5,TRBJ2-3,TRBD2,TGTGCTAGTGGGCAAGGGTACGGGAGGGCAGATACGCAGTATTTT,CASGQGYGRADTQYF
12,NA,TRBV12-3/TRBV12-4,TRBJ1-2,NA,TGTGCCAGCAGTCAGGCGAACTATGGCTACACCTTC,CASSQANYGYTF
14,NA,TRBV2,TRBJ2-6,NA,TGTGCCAGCAGTGAACAGTCTGGGGCCAACGTCCTGACTTTC,CASSEQSGANVLTF
14,NA,TRBV28,TRBJ1-5,TRBD1,TGTGCCAGCAGTGGGACAGACCGAAATCAGCCCCAGCATTTT,CASSGTDRNQPQHF
13,NA,TRBV2,TRBJ2-5,NA,TGTGCCAGCAGTGAACAGGGTTTTGAGACCCAGTACTTC,CASSEQGFETQYF